Sequencing of this T cell receptor beta chain was carried out in a study of blood T cell repertoires in COVID-19. Recruits, aged roughly 18 to 95 years, lived in under 25 US areas. The germline CDR1 and CDR2 sequences are LNHNV and YYDKDF (reference sequence). The CDR3 has 16 amino acids. J was trimmed by 3 bases and V by 2 bases; bases with no gene match: 4. Here immunoSEQ multiplex PCR was the method, and the copy in TCRdb shows in-frame clones only, minus some. The table includes about 160,000 clones, more than 75% detected once. The source of this sequence is a woman in her forties or fifties who had recovered from COVID-19. V and J are TRBV15 and TRBJ1-3; 10 bases agree with TRBD1. The specimen sequenced was PBMCs or T cells enriched from blood (not recorded which). The CDR3, as DNA: TGTGCCACCAGCAGACCCCGGACAGGGGGTGGAAACACCATATATTTT. This sequence encodes CATSRPRTGGGNTIYF.